Listed here are 26 T cell receptor beta chains from one sample, sequenced in a study of blood T cell repertoires in COVID-19. Assay: immunoSEQ multiplex PCR; the TCRdb copy retains only in-frame clones and omits some. In the table there are fewer than 500,000 clones, 70% to 90% of which are singletons. Sequencing input: PBMCs or T cells enriched from blood (not recorded which). These receptors all stem from a woman younger than 45 with acute COVID-19.

V gene TRBV5-1 combines with J gene TRBJ2-3, with TRBD2 matching 9 bases. Germline lookup yields CDR1 SGHRS and CDR2 YFSETQ. The V segment lost 6 bases and the J segment 4 bases; nucleotides outside the gene matches: 9. The CDR3 length is 15 residues. The CDR3 loop is CASIEGGGAADTQYF. The CDR3 coding sequence is TGCGCCAGCATCGAGGGCGGGGGGGCCGCAGATACGCAGTATTTT.

The V call is TRBV19, the J call TRBJ2-3; 13 positions agree with TRBD2. The junction had 11 bases not matched to a gene; V was cut back by 9 bases and J by 5 bases. The CDR3 is 16 amino acids. CDR1 is LNHDA, CDR2 SQIVND, per germline (reference sequence). The CDR3 is CASQRGLAGAGDTQYF. In DNA form, the CDR3 reads TGTGCCAGCCAGAGAGGACTAGCGGGGGCGGGAGATACGCAGTATTTT.

The chain is built from TRBV11-2 and TRBJ1-3; 10 nucleotides align to TRBD1. V lost 4 bases and J lost 2; bases outside the gene matches: 2. The CDR3 length is 15 residues. CDR1 is SGHAT, CDR2 FQNNGV, per germline. The CDR3 DNA reads TGTGCCAGCAGCTACGGGACAGGGGCTGGAAACACCATATATTTT. It codes for CASSYGTGAGNTIYF. Filled out from reference TRBV11-2 and TRBJ1-3, the complete variable domain reads EAGVAQSPRYKIIEKRQSVAFWCNPISGHATLYWYQQILGQGPKLLIQFQNNGVVDDSQLPKDRFSAERLKGVDSTLKIQPAKLEDSAVYLCASSYGTGAGNTIYFGEGSWLTVV.

The CDR3 here is CSVGALHEKLFF. The CDR3 DNA sequence: TGCAGCGTTGGGGCCCTGCATGAAAAACTGTTTTTT. This rearrangement joins TRBV29-1 to TRBJ1-4; D uncertain. The CDR3 is 12 amino acids. Germline V gene lookup returns CDR1 SQVTM and CDR2 ANQGSEA. V was pared by 4 bases and J by 6 bases, with 9 bases between.

This sequence joins TRBV25-1 and TRBJ1-3; no clear D gene. V was trimmed by 3 bases and J by 0 bases, leaving 15 bases between them. Germline V gene data show CDR1 as MGHDK and CDR2 as SYGVNS. The CDR3 spans 17 residues. CDR3 sequence: CASSESNRGYSGNTIYF. The CDR3 DNA reads as TGTGCCAGCAGTGAGTCTAATAGAGGTTACTCTGGAAACACCATATATTTT.

This clone was detected once. This rearrangement joins TRBV7-2 to TRBJ2-3; 12 nucleotides align to TRBD1. The ends lost 2 bases at V and 5 bases at J; junction bases unmatched: 2. The CDR3 covers 15 residues. Germline V gene lookup returns CDR1 SGHTA and CDR2 FQGNSA. CDR3: CASSLRDRGQDTQYF. In nucleotides, the CDR3 is TGTGCCAGCAGCTTAAGGGACAGGGGGCAAGATACGCAGTATTTT.

The V and J genes are TRBV5-1 and TRBJ2-3; 14 nucleotides agree with TRBD2. The CDR3 spans 16 residues. Germline V gene data show CDR1 as SGHRS and CDR2 as YFSETQ. Trimming removed 3 bases from V and 7 bases from J; junction bases left unmatched: 7. CDR3 residues: CASSSGTSGGLHTQYF. As DNA, the CDR3 is TGCGCCAGCAGCTCGGGGACTAGCGGGGGACTACATACGCAGTATTTT.

The CDR3 loop reads CASRGQSSEAFF. DNA of the CDR3: TGTGCCAGCAGGGGGCAGTCGTCTGAAGCTTTCTTT. V is TRBV2 and J is TRBJ1-1, with D possibly being TRBD1 (5 bases). From germline, CDR1 is SNHLY and CDR2 FYNNEI. This CDR3 region has 12 residues. The V and J ends lost 6 bases and 6 bases respectively, with 11 bases between them.

The chain recombines TRBV28 with TRBJ2-3; the match to TRBD1 covers 8 bases. The germline CDR1 and CDR2 sequences are MDHEN and SYDVKM. The CDR3 contains 16 residues. V was pared by 4 bases and J by 3 bases, with 9 bases of the junction left unmatched. In nucleotides, the CDR3 is TGTGCCAGCAGTTCTCCCGGACAGGGTAGGACAGATACGCAGTATTTT. Amino acids: CASSSPGQGRTDTQYF.

The chain has TRBV19 and TRBJ1-3, with D unclear. The V gene lost 5 bases and the J gene lost 2 bases, with 7 bases spanning the gap. Germline assignment: CDR1 LNHDA and CDR2 SQIVND (reference sequence). The CDR3 is made up of 13 amino acids. For the CDR3, the DNA is TGTGCCAGTAGTTCACGGGCTGGAAACACCATATATTTT. This gives the protein CASSSRAGNTIYF. The full variable domain, with the rest looked up from reference TRBV19 and TRBJ1-3, is DGGITQSPKYLFRKEGQNVTLSCEQNLNHDAMYWYRQDPGQGLRLIYYSQIVNDFQKGDIAEGYSVSREKKESFPLTVTSAQKNPTAFYLCASSSRAGNTIYFGEGSWLTVV.

The CDR3 is CASSATGVLNTEAFF. For the CDR3, the DNA is TGTGCCAGCAGTGCTACAGGAGTACTGAACACTGAAGCTTTCTTT. The V and J genes are TRBV2 and TRBJ1-1; weak D call: TRBD1 (5 bases). Germline CDR1 reads SNHLY; CDR2 reads FYNNEI. Trimming took 4 bases from V and 0 from J, leaving 12 bases between them. The CDR3 covers 15 residues.

The chain links TRBV3-1 (or the pseudogene TRBV3-2) to TRBJ1-6; TRBD1 agrees at 9 bases. CDR1 and CDR2 from the germline V gene are LGHDT and YNNKEL (reference sequence). V gave up 2 bases and J gave up 9 bases; unmatched junction bases: 5. The CDR3 length is 15 residues. The CDR3 spells CASSQTGQGGSPLHF. Written as DNA, the CDR3 is TGTGCCAGCAGCCAAACGGGACAGGGCGGTTCACCCCTCCACTTT.

CDR3 region: CASSLNSFSVLHF. Written as DNA, the CDR3 is TGTGCCAGCAGTTTAAACTCCTTTTCGGTCCTCCACTTT. The V call is TRBV27, the J call TRBJ1-6; unclear D gene. Germline assignment: CDR1 MNHEY and CDR2 SMNVEV (reference sequence). This CDR3 has 13 residues. V shed 2 bases and J shed 15 bases, with 14 bases lying between them.

The CDR3 coding sequence is TGTGCCAGCTCACTGAGTACGGGAGAAGCTTTCTTT. Translated, it gives CASSLSTGEAFF. This chain links TRBV18 with TRBJ1-1, with D hard to call. The V end was cut by 4 bases, the J end by 8 bases, with 11 bases between. Germline values: CDR1 KGHSH, CDR2 LQKENI. The CDR3 has 12 amino acids.

This clone was counted a few times. The genes are TRBV19 and TRBJ1-2; possibly TRBD1 for D (6 bases). V was shortened by 5 bases and J by 2 bases, with 15 bases between the two germline ends. The CDR3 loop spans 15 amino acids. CDR1 is LNHDA and CDR2 is SQIVND in the germline V gene (reference sequence). The CDR3 region has the DNA TGTGCCAGTAGTCCAGTGTCAAGGGGGAACTATGGCTACACCTTC. This translates into CASSPVSRGNYGYTF.

The genes are TRBV9 and TRBJ2-5, with 8 positions matching TRBD1. The CDR3 sequence is 15 residues long. Per the germline V gene, CDR1 is SGDLS and CDR2 is YYNGEE. V was pared by 3 bases and J by 5 bases, with 9 bases of the junction left unmatched. This CDR3 reads CASSDRTGGRETQYF. The CDR3, as DNA: TGTGCCAGCAGCGACAGAACAGGGGGTAGGGAGACCCAGTACTTC.

V usage is TRBV10-2 and J usage is TRBJ1-2; TRBD1 agrees at 10 bases. Germline V gene sequence: CDR1 WSHSY, CDR2 SAAADI. J lost 4 bases, V lost 10 bases, and 6 bases had no gene match. This CDR3 has 13 amino acids. The CDR3 region is CATRTGGSYGYTF. The CDR3, as DNA: TGCGCCACTCGGACAGGGGGTTCCTATGGCTACACCTTC.

V gene TRBV4-3 combines with J gene TRBJ2-1; the match to TRBD2 covers 9 bases. In germline, CDR1 is LGHNA, CDR2 YSLEER. The CDR3 covers 15 residues. V shed 4 bases, J shed 3 bases, and the junction held 4 bases outside the gene matches. In nucleotides, the CDR3 is TGCGCCAGCAGCCCAGGGACTAGCAGCTACAATGAGCAGTTCTTC. The encoded protein is CASSPGTSSYNEQFF.

The V call is TRBV4-3, the J call TRBJ1-2, with no clear D. The CDR3 runs to 13 residues. In germline, CDR1 is LGHNA, CDR2 YSLEER. Trimming took off 0 bases at V and 10 bases at J, with 12 bases between the two ends. The CDR3 sequence is CASSQDRTGDYTF. In DNA, the CDR3 is TGCGCCAGCAGCCAAGATCGTACGGGAGACTACACCTTC.

The chain uses TRBV5-1 and TRBJ1-2; 9 bases are shared with TRBD1. The CDR3 has 16 amino acids. Germline V CDR1 and CDR2: SGHRS, YFSETQ. V shed 4 bases, J shed 8 bases, and the junction held 15 bases outside the gene matches. CDR3 protein: CASSLNTGQGIGGYTF. For the CDR3, the DNA is TGCGCCAGCAGCCTAAATACAGGACAGGGGATCGGAGGCTACACCTTC. Supplemented by reference TRBV5-1 and TRBJ1-2, the full variable domain reads KAGVTQTPRYLIKTRGQQVTLSCSPISGHRSVSWYQQTPGQGLQFLFEYFSETQRNKGNFPGRFSGRQFSNSRSEMNVSTLELGDSALYLCASSLNTGQGIGGYTFGSGTRLTVV.

The chain couples TRBV3-1 (or the pseudogene TRBV3-2) to TRBJ2-3; D possibly corresponds to TRBD2 (6 bases). This CDR3 contains 16 residues. Germline assignment: CDR1 LGHDT and CDR2 YNNKEL (reference sequence). Trimming shortened V by 0 bases and J by 2 bases, and 12 bases separated the two germline ends. The chain's CDR3 is CASSQDRGILTDTQYF. The CDR3 nucleotides read TGTGCCAGCAGCCAAGATCGGGGGATACTCACAGATACGCAGTATTTT.

The chain uses TRBV5-4 and TRBJ2-3; D perhaps matches TRBD2 (5 bases). The CDR3 consists of 17 residues. Between the trimmed V and J ends, which lost 0 bases and 2 bases, there was a span of 16 bases. Germline V gene sequence: CDR1 SGHNT, CDR2 YYREEE (reference sequence). Here the CDR3 reads CASSLAGGRPTTDTQYF. CDR3 nucleotides: TGTGCCAGCAGCTTGGCCGGAGGCAGGCCTACCACAGATACGCAGTATTTT.

This clone was seen just once. The J gene is TRBJ2-3, the V gene TRBV9; possible D gene TRBD2, 5 bases. Germline CDR1 is SGDLS and CDR2 is YYNGEE. Trimming took off 2 bases at V and 4 bases at J, with 8 bases between the two ends. The CDR3 has 13 residues. CDR3 amino acids: CASSVGGADTQYF. CDR3 sequence (DNA): TGTGCCAGCAGCGTTGGAGGAGCAGATACGCAGTATTTT.

This chain links TRBV10-1 with TRBJ2-3; TRBD2 matches at 11 bases. Per the germline V gene, CDR1 is WNHNN and CDR2 is SYGVQD (reference sequence). The CDR3 has 18 residues. The junction had 7 bases not matched to a gene; V was cut back by 0 bases and J by 2 bases. The CDR3 DNA sequence: TGCGCCAGCAGTGAGTCTTTTAAACTAGCGGGGGACACAGATACGCAGTATTTT. It translates to CASSESFKLAGDTDTQYF.

The rearrangement uses TRBV19 and TRBJ2-3, with D perhaps TRBD2 (6 bases). V lost 5 bases and J lost 8, with 17 bases in between. The CDR3 length is 14 residues. The germline V gene has CDR1 LNHDA and CDR2 SQIVND (reference sequence). The CDR3: CASSPSVGGGTQYF. The CDR3 region has the DNA TGTGCCAGTAGTCCTAGCGTAGGAGGAGGTACGCAGTATTTT.

The table lists this clone with a few counts. This rearrangement joins TRBV5-1 to TRBJ1-6; 7 bases are shared with TRBD1. Germline CDR1 is SGHRS and CDR2 is YFSETQ. J was trimmed by 5 bases and V by 5 bases; bases with no gene match: 7. The CDR3 sequence is 15 residues long. The CDR3 DNA reads TGCGCCAGCAGACCGACAGGGAACCATAATTCACCCCTCCACTTT. Its translation is CASRPTGNHNSPLHF.